The entry that follows covers one TCR beta chain sequence. How the authors handled the data: Scientists estimated how many nucleated cells there were by amplifying reference gene primers. Clones were read by immunoSEQ multiplex PCR, and TCRdb kept only the in-frame ones, dropping some. That table supplies the V and J calls and clone size; D and trimming were determined from the DNA. Among approximately 280,000 clones listed, 70% to 90% were seen once. The germline V gene has CDR1 KGHSH and CDR2 LQKENI. The CDR3 length is 15 residues. The ends lost 3 bases at V and 4 bases at J; junction bases unmatched: 5. This sample stems from a study of blood T cell repertoires in COVID-19.

This receptor was identified in a woman in her 70s with acute or convalescent COVID-19. This chain joins TRBV18 and TRBJ1-5; TRBD1 agrees at 8 bases. Sequencing used peripheral blood. CDR3 in DNA: TGTGCCAGCTCACCGGGACAGGTGCGAAATCAGCCCCAGCATTTT. This codes for CASSPGQVRNQPQHF.